The rows below give T cell receptor beta chains drawn from one sample of a study of human T cells and chemical hapten exposure. One entry per CDR3 protein, called by TCRdb with MiXCR from the RACE reads. The sample records over 70,000 distinct CDR3 sequences, around 10% being singletons. The starting material was whole blood, obtained in connection with sensitization to the hapten diphenylcyclopropenone (DPC). These receptors were obtained from a man between 18 and 29 years old with alopecia areata. Some clones in this sample may be carry-over from other donors' samples. Each CDR3 is given with its conserved first and last residue. Size is stated for part of the rows, as once, few or many counts, or as a class when the clone is expanded.

j_call cdr3_length v_call clone_size cdr3_aa
TRBJ2-3 15 TRBV11-2 . CASSLGGGGADTQYF
TRBJ2-3 15 TRBV11-2 many CASGSGLASTDTQYF
TRBJ2-1 14 TRBV19 many CASSMFSPGDEQFF
TRBJ1-2 14 TRBV7-6 many CASSLGEGNYGYTF
TRBJ2-3 16 TRBV7-6 many CASSLGGRQRTDTQYF
TRBJ2-5 14 TRBV11-1 . CASSPRRKQETQYF
TRBJ1-5 14 TRBV5-6 few CASSLGQGVVPQHF
TRBJ1-1 12 TRBV20-1 . CSAPDQDTEAFF
TRBJ2-4 13 TRBV27 many CASSFGGGYIQYF
TRBJ1-2 13 TRBV20-1 . CSAELRANYGYTF
TRBJ2-5 18 TRBV4-1 many CASSQDTFRRGSEETQYF
TRBJ2-1 14 TRBV6-2/TRBV6-3 many CASSTSLEYNEQFF
TRBJ2-6 17 TRBV6-2/TRBV6-3 . CASSNGTASSGANVLTF
TRBJ2-2 18 TRBV7-3 . CASSLQANGNGATGELFF
TRBJ1-1 12 TRBV25-1 few CASSEWDGEAFF
TRBJ1-5 12 TRBV7-9 few CASSLQNQPQHF
TRBJ2-7 16 TRBV12-3/TRBV12-4 . CASSLFGGDRPYEQYF
TRBJ2-3 16 TRBV7-9 . CASSLASTYSTDTQYF
TRBJ1-5 14 TRBV10-3 . CAISDAGFNQPQHF
TRBJ2-7 11 TRBV10-1 . CASSESHEQYF
TRBJ1-6 18 TRBV4-3 . CASSQGGTGGPHNSPLHF
TRBJ1-3 16 TRBV5-1 few CASSLAGSTSGNTIYF
TRBJ2-1 13 TRBV5-1 . CASSRDSYNEQFF
TRBJ1-2 14 TRBV9 . CASSGTGSNYGYTF
TRBJ1-2 16 TRBV7-6 many CASSPTRTGGVPGYTF
TRBJ1-2 15 TRBV7-9 many CASSLSWQENYGYTF
TRBJ2-6 16 TRBV5-1 once CASSQGQGAVANVLTF
TRBJ1-1 17 TRBV11-2 few CASSLGFDGSMNTEAFF
TRBJ1-5 14 TRBV4-1 . CASSQKDRGGSQHF
TRBJ2-3 14 TRBV7-3 many CASSSLTSADTQYF
TRBJ2-5 15 TRBV7-6 few CASSFGTEYQETQYF
TRBJ1-1 12 TRBV11-3 few CASKGPEAEAFF
TRBJ1-5 13 TRBV28 . CASSLQGAQPQHF
TRBJ2-3 17 TRBV5-1 . CASSPRDARTFTDTQYF
TRBJ2-7 14 TRBV10-1 many CASSLGGSSYEQYF
TRBJ2-2 15 TRBV20-1 few CSAERDPSNTGELFF
TRBJ2-2 14 TRBV5-1 . CASSFQRDTGELFF
TRBJ2-7 15 TRBV6-5 . CASSYSMAGSYEQYF
TRBJ2-2 11 TRBV20-1 few CSTPRSGELFF
TRBJ2-1 16 TRBV27 few CASSNYRDRGINEQFF